This TCR beta chain is drawn from a study of shared clonotypes between healthy human individuals. Whole-study context: Per donor, CD8 memory used one plate, CD8 naive used two, CD4 memory used three and CD4 naive used three.

As defined, naive CD8 cells were CD45RO-negative and positively selected for CCR7, with terminally differentiated effector memory CD45RA+ cells excluded. Germline V gene lookup returns CDR1 MDHEN and CDR2 SYDVKM. V was shortened by 5 bases and J by 1 base, with 9 bases between the two germline ends. This CDR3 comprises 14 residues. General study findings and limits: Blood alone was sampled, and tissue repertoires likely differ.

This clone was picked up a small number of times. Its antigen is unknown. Study processing details: Quality scores were absent from the junction-only immunoSEQ sequences, so filtering differed. Generated by immunoSEQ multiplex PCR, the TCRdb table keeps only in-frame clones and is missing some. The V and J calls and the clone size are those of that table, but D and trimming were determined from the DNA. The table lists about 2.1 million clones, 85% to 95% of them singletons. The V call is TRBV28, the J call TRBJ1-5; unclear D gene. The sequence was collected from a man between 18 and 35 years old in good health. Some clones in this sample may be carry-over from other donors' samples. The sequencing input was naive CD8+ T cells from PBMCs. The chain's CDR3 is CASSNRISNQPQHF. The CDR3 DNA sequence: TGTGCCAGCAGTAATCGGATAAGCAATCAGCCCCAGCATTTT.